This TCR beta chain was documented in a study of blood T cell repertoires in COVID-19. Study background: The analysed material was cDNA or gDNA that came from T cells, B-cell-depleted T cells, or PBMCs.

The CDR3 spans 12 residues. Germline V gene sequence: CDR1 SEHNR, CDR2 FQNEAQ (reference sequence). Trimming took 1 base from V and 9 from J, leaving 9 bases between them. This clone was counted a few times. Per the original methods: Reference gene primers were amplified, and this amplification served to estimate nucleated cell counts. The protocol was immunoSEQ multiplex PCR, while the TCRdb copy is restricted to in-frame clones and leaves out a portion. The DNA gave D and trimming, while V, J and clone size come from that table. This table has some 350,000 clones, 70% to 90% appearing once. Sequenced input: peripheral blood. The source of this sequence is a human donor in a cohort sampled during active COVID-19. The chain carries TRBV7-9 and TRBJ1-1; D possibly corresponds to TRBD1 (5 bases). The CDR3 bases are TGTGCCAGCAGCTTAGGTCCAGGGAAAGCTTTCTTT. This gives the protein CASSLGPGKAFF.